These 17 T cell receptor beta chains originate from one sample sequenced in a study of blood T cell repertoires in COVID-19. Here immunoSEQ multiplex PCR was the method, and the copy in TCRdb shows in-frame clones only, minus some. The sample has a few hundred thousand clones, about 89% seen once. Sequencing used PBMCs or T cells enriched from blood (not recorded which). These receptors were taken from a man aged 40-49 years in a cohort exposed to, infected with or recovered from COVID-19 (not recorded which).

This sequence joins TRBV6-5 and TRBJ1-2; 7 bases line up with TRBD1. CDR1 and CDR2 (germline): MNHEY, SVGAGI. CDR3 length: 15 amino acids. Trimming cost V 8 bases and J 4 bases; bases outside gene matches: 13. CDR3 DNA sequence: TGTGCCAGCCTCCCACGTACAGGGGCTCTCTATGGCTACACCTTC. Translating it yields CASLPRTGALYGYTF.

This clone was counted between two and nine times. This chain links TRBV9 with TRBJ2-1; perhaps TRBD1 as D (5 bases). Germline V CDR1 and CDR2: SGDLS, YYNGEE. V lost 0 bases to trimming and J lost 8 bases, with 15 bases between them. The CDR3 is made up of 15 amino acids. For the CDR3, the DNA is TGTGCCAGCAGCGTAGCCATCGGGTCCAGGGATGAGCAGTTCTTC. The encoded protein is CASSVAIGSRDEQFF.

V gene TRBV5-1 combines with J gene TRBJ2-1, with D possibly TRBD2 on 5 matching bases. This CDR3 has 14 amino acids. Germline CDR1 reads SGHRS; CDR2 reads YFSETQ. Trimming took off 4 bases at V and 15 bases at J, with 23 bases between the two ends. The CDR3 sequence: CASSPNTDWRVLFF. DNA for the CDR3: TGCGCCAGCAGCCCTAACACGGACTGGCGTGTGCTGTTCTTC. Complete variable domain (other parts from reference TRBV5-1 and TRBJ2-1): KAGVTQTPRYLIKTRGQQVTLSCSPISGHRSVSWYQQTPGQGLQFLFEYFSETQRNKGNFPGRFSGRQFSNSRSEMNVSTLELGDSALYLCASSPNTDWRVLFFGPGTRLTVL.

The CDR3 region is CASSQDRVFSYEQYF. DNA for the CDR3: TGTGCCAGCAGCCAGGACAGGGTTTTTTCCTACGAGCAGTACTTC. This sequence joins TRBV27 and TRBJ2-7; 8 nucleotides match TRBD1. J gave up 1 base and V 6 bases, and 8 bases lay outside the gene matches. The CDR3 loop spans 15 amino acids. Germline V gives CDR1 MNHEY, CDR2 SMNVEV (reference sequence).

This clone came up once. The rearrangement links TRBV5-1 to TRBJ1-1, with D perhaps matching TRBD1 (5 bases). V was cut by 4 bases and J by 2 bases, with 15 bases left in between. The CDR3 is 15 amino acids. Germline V lookup: CDR1 SGHRS, CDR2 YFSETQ. CDR3 nucleotides: TGCGCCAGCAGCCCTTACAGGAACGCTAACACTGAAGCTTTCTTT. Protein product: CASSPYRNANTEAFF.

Regarding this clone: Other DNA sequences in the sample encode the same CDR3. The chain joins TRBV18 to TRBJ1-2, with 8 bases fitting TRBD1. The ends lost 2 bases at V and 8 bases at J; junction bases unmatched: 7. Germline CDR1 KGHSH, CDR2 LQKENI. The CDR3 totals 14 residues. The CDR3 coding sequence is TGTGCCAGCTCACCAGGGCAGGGGGCGAGCGGCTACACCTTC. Translating it yields CASSPGQGASGYTF.

The V call is TRBV7-9, the J call TRBJ1-2; maybe TRBD1 (5 bases). Trimming left V 5 bases short and J 0 bases short, with 16 bases between. Per the germline V gene, CDR1 is SEHNR and CDR2 is FQNEAQ (reference sequence). The CDR3 is 16 amino acids. The CDR3 spells CASSPTGQASNYGYTF. For the CDR3, the DNA is TGTGCCAGCAGCCCCACAGGACAAGCTTCTAACTATGGCTACACCTTC.

This CDR3 is CASSEATGTSAEQFF. The CDR3, as DNA: TGTGCCAGCAGTGAAGCAACCGGGACTAGCGCTGAGCAGTTCTTC. The chain has TRBV2 and TRBJ2-1; 10 nucleotides line up with TRBD2. The germline gives CDR1 SNHLY, CDR2 FYNNEI. CDR3 length equals 15 residues. V shed 0 bases, J shed 9 bases, and the junction held 5 bases outside the gene matches.

The sample holds one count of this clone. The chain has TRBV7-8 and TRBJ1-6, with D unclear. Germline CDR1 reads SGHVS; CDR2 reads FQNEAQ. The CDR3 has 16 amino acids. The germline V and J ends were trimmed by 5 bases and 7 bases, with 18 bases remaining between them. CDR3 sequence: CASSPRRILSNSPLHF. Here the CDR3 DNA reads TGTGCCAGCAGCCCCCGCAGGATACTTTCGAATTCACCCCTCCACTTT.

V gene TRBV10-3 combines with J gene TRBJ1-5, with a tentative D call TRBD1 (6 bases). The CDR3 consists of 12 residues. The V gene's germline CDR1 is ENHRY and CDR2 SYGVKD. The V end was cut by 8 bases, the J end by 5 bases, with 10 bases between. Here the CDR3 reads CAIGAGDQPQHF. In DNA form, the CDR3 reads TGTGCCATCGGTGCAGGGGATCAGCCCCAGCATTTT.

The CDR3 DNA is TGTGCCACCTTCCTTCAAGCGGTGGGGAACTATGGCTACACCTTC. Amino acids: CATFLQAVGNYGYTF. The chain carries TRBV19 and TRBJ1-2; the D is unclear. The CDR3 has 15 amino acids. Trimming pared 10 bases from V and 2 bases from J, leaving 20 bases between. Germline V gene lookup returns CDR1 LNHDA and CDR2 SQIVND (reference sequence).

This chain connects TRBV10-2 to TRBJ1-5, with 10 bases identical to TRBD1. Germline V gives CDR1 WSHSY, CDR2 SAAADI. V was clipped by 1 base and J by 4 bases; unmatched bases: 4. This CDR3 spans 16 amino acids. CDR3 sequence (DNA): TGCGCCAGCAGTGAGTTCCGGGACAGGGGAAATCAGCCCCAGCATTTT. Amino acid sequence: CASSEFRDRGNQPQHF.

V gene TRBV6-5 combines with J gene TRBJ1-1, with 7 nucleotides matching TRBD1. The CDR3 totals 14 residues. Germline lookup yields CDR1 MNHEY and CDR2 SVGAGI. The V segment lost 6 bases and the J segment 0 bases; nucleotides outside the gene matches: 4. CDR3 region: CASRGTVMNTEAFF. The CDR3 nucleotides read TGTGCCAGCAGGGGGACAGTCATGAACACTGAAGCTTTCTTT.

This chain joins TRBV5-4 and TRBJ1-2; 7 positions match TRBD1. This CDR3 is 13 amino acids long. The germline gives CDR1 SGHNT, CDR2 YYREEE (reference sequence). Trimming cost V 4 bases and J 2 bases; bases outside gene matches: 2. The CDR3: CASSPDRNYGYTF. CDR3 sequence (DNA): TGTGCCAGCAGCCCGGACAGGAACTATGGCTACACCTTC.

The V gene is TRBV6-6, the J gene TRBJ2-7; 7 bases are a match to TRBD2. Germline CDR1 MNHNY, CDR2 SVGAGI (reference sequence). The CDR3 extends over 12 amino acids. J gave up 7 bases and V 5 bases, and 5 bases lay outside the gene matches. The CDR3 region is CASSLSGNEQYF. The CDR3 nucleotides are TGTGCCAGCAGTCTGAGCGGGAATGAGCAGTACTTC.

This chain uses TRBV10-2 with TRBJ2-5, with 10 bases lining up with TRBD1. V shed 1 base, J shed 4 bases, and the junction held 3 bases outside the gene matches. This CDR3 region has 15 residues. CDR1 and CDR2 (germline): WSHSY, SAAADI. CDR3 region: CASSEWDRGPETQYF. In DNA, the CDR3 is TGCGCCAGCAGTGAGTGGGACAGGGGTCCAGAGACCCAGTACTTC.

The chain combines TRBV11-2 with TRBJ2-1; D is undetermined. The length of the CDR3 is 13 residues. CDR1 is SGHAT and CDR2 is FQNNGV in the germline V gene. The V gene lost 3 bases and the J gene lost 2 bases, with 5 bases spanning the gap. CDR3 nucleotides: TGTGCCAGCAGCTTGGCTGCCTACAATGAGCAGTTCTTC. Residues: CASSLAAYNEQFF.